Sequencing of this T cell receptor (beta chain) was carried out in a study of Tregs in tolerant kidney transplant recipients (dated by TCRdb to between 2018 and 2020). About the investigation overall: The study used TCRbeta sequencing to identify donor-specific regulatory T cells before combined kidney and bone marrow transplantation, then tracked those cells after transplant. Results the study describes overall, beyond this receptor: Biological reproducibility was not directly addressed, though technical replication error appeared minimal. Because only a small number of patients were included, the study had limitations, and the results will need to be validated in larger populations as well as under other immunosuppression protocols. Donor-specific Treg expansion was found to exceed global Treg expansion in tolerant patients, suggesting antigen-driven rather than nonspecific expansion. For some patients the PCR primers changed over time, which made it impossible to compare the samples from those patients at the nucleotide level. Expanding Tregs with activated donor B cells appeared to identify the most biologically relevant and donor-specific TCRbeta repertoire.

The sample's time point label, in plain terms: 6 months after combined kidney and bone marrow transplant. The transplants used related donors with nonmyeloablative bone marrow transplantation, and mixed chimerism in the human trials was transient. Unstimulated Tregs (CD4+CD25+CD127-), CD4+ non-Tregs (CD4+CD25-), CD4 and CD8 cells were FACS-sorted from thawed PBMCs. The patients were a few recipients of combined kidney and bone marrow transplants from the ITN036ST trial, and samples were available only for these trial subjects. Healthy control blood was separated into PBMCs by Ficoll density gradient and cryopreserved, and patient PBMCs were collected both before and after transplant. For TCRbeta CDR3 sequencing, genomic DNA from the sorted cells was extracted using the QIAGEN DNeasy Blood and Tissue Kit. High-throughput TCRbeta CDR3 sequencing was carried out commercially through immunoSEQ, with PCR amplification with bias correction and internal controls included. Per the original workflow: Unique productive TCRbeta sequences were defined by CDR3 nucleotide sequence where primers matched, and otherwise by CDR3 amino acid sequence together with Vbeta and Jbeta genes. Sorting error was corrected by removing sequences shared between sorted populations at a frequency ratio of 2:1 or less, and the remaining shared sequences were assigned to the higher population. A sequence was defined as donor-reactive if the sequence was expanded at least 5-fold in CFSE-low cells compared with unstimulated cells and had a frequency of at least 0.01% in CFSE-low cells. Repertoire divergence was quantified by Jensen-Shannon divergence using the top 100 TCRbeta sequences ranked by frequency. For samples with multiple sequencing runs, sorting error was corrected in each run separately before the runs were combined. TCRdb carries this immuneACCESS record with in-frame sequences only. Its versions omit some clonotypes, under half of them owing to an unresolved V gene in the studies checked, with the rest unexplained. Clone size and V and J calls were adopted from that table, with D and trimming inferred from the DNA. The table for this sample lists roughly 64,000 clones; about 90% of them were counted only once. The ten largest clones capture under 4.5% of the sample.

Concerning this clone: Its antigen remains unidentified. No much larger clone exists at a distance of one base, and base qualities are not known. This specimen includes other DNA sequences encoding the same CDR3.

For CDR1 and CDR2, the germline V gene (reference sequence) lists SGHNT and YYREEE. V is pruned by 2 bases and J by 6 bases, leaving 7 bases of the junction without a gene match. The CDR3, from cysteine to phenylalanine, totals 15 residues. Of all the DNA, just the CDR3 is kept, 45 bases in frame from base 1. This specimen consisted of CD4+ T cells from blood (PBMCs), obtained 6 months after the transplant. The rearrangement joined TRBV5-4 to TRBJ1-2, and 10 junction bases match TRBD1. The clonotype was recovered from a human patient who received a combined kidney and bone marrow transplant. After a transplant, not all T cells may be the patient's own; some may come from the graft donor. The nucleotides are TGTGCCAGCAGCTTCGACCCAGACAGGGGGCATGGCTACACCTTC. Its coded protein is CASSFDPDRGHGYTF.